This T cell receptor beta chain was profiled in a study of blood T cell repertoires in COVID-19. Sequencing was performed with immunoSEQ multiplex PCR; in TCRdb, only in-frame clones are kept and a portion is missing. The sample lists 130,000 to 150,000 clones, around 90% occurring once. A single count supports this clone. Sequencing used peripheral blood. This clonotype was sampled from a man in his 70s with acute or convalescent COVID-19.

CDR3 in amino acids: CASSLPTTGGQRETQYF. Written as DNA, the CDR3 is TGTGCCAGCAGTCTCCCCACGACAGGGGGCCAACGGGAGACCCAGTACTTC. This chain joins TRBV6-6 and TRBJ2-5; 10 bases fit TRBD1. Germline CDR1 is MNHNY and CDR2 is SVGAGI (reference sequence). There are 17 residues in the CDR3. Trimming at V came to 5 bases and at J to 5 bases, leaving 14 bases not matched to a gene.